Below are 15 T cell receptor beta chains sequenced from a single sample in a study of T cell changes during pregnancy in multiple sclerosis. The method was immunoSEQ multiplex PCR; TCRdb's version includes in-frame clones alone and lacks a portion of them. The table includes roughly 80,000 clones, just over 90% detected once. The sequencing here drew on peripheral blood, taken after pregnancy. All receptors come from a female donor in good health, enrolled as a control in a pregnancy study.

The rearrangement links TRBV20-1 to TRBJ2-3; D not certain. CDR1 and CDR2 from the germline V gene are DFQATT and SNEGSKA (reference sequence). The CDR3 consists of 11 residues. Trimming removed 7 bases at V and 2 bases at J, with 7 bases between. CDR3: CSVENTDTQYF. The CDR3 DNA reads TGCAGTGTCGAGAACACAGATACGCAGTATTTT.

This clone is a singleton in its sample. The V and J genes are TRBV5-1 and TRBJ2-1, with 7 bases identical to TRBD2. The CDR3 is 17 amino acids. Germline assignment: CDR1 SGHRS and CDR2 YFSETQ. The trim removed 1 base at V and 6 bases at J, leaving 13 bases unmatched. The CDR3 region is CASSLNLGGGETNEQFF. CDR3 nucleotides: TGCGCCAGCAGCTTGAATCTTGGGGGGGGAGAGACCAATGAGCAGTTCTTC.

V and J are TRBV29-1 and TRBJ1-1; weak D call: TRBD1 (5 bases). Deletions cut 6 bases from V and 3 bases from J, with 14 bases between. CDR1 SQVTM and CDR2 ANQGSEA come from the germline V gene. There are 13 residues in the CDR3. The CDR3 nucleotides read TGCAGCGTAGGAAGACAGACCGACACTGAAGCTTTCTTT. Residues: CSVGRQTDTEAFF.

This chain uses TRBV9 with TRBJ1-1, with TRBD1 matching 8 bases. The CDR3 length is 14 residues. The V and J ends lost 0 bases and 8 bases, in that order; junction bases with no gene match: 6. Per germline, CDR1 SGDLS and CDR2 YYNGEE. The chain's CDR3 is CASSVDGQGLEAFF. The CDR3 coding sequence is TGTGCCAGCAGCGTAGATGGACAGGGTTTGGAAGCTTTCTTT.

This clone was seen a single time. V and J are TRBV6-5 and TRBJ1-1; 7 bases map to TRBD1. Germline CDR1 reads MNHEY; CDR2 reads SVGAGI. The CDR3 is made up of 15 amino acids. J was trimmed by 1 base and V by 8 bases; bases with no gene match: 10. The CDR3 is CASGNRGRGNTEAFF. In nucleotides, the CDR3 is TGTGCCAGCGGAAACAGGGGTCGGGGGAACACTGAAGCTTTCTTT.

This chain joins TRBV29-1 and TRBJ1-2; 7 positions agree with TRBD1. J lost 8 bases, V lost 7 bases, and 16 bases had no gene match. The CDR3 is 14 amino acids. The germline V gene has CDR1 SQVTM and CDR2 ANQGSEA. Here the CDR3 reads CSAKRSGGSGGYTF. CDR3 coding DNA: TGCAGCGCCAAGCGGTCAGGGGGATCGGGCGGCTACACCTTC.

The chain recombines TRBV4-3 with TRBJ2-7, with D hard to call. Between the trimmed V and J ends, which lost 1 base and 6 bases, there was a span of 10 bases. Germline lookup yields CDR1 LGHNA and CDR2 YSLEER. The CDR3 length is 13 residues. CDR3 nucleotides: TGCGCCAGCAGCCAAGTAAACACGGGCGAGCAGTACTTC. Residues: CASSQVNTGEQYF.

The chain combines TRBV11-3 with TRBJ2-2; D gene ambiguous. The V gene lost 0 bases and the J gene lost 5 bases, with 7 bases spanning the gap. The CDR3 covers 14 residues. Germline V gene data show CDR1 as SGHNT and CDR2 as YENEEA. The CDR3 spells CASSLDLQTGELFF. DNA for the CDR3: TGTGCCAGCAGCTTAGATCTTCAGACCGGGGAGCTGTTTTTT.

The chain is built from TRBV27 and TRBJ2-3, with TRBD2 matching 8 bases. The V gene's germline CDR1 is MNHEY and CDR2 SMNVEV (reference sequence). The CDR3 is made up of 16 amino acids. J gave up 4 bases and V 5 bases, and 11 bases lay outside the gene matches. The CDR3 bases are TGTGCCAGCAGTCTTCGGCGGGGGGTTGGCGCAGATACGCAGTATTTT. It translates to CASSLRRGVGADTQYF.

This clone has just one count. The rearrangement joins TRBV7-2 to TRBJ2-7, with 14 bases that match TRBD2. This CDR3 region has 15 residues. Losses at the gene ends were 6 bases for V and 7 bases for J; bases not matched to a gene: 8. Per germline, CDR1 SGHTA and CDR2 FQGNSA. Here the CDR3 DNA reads TGTGCCAGCAGTTACGGACTAGCGGGAGGAAGGGAGCAGTACTTC. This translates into CASSYGLAGGREQYF.

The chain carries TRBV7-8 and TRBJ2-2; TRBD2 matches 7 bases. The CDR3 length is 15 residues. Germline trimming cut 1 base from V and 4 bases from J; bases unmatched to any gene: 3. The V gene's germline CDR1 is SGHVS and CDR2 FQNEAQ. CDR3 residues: CASSLGGGGTGELFF. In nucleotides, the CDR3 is TGTGCCAGCAGCTTAGGGGGCGGGGGCACCGGGGAGCTGTTTTTT.

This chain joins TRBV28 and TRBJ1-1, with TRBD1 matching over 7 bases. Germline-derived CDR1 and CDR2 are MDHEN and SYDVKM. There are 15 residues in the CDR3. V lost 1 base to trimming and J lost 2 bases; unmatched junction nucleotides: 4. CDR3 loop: CASSLSTGINTEAFF. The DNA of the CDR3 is TGTGCCAGCAGTTTATCGACAGGGATCAACACTGAAGCTTTCTTT.

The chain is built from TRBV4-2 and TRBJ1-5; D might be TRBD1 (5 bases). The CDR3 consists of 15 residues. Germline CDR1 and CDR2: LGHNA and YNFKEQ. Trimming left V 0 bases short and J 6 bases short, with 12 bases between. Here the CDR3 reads CASSQDLGGSQPQHF. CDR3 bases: TGTGCCAGCAGCCAAGATTTGGGGGGGAGTCAGCCCCAGCATTTT.

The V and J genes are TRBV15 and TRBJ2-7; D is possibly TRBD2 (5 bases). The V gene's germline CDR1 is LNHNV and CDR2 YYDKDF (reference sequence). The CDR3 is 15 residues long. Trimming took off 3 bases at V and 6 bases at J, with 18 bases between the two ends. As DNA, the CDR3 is TGTGCCACCAGCAGGAAAGGTTCAGCGGAAGCCGAGCAGTACTTC. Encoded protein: CATSRKGSAEAEQYF. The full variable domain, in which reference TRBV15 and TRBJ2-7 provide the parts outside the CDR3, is DAMVIQNPRYQVTQFGKPVTLSCSQTLNHNVMYWYQQKSSQAPKLLFHYYDKDFNNEADTPDNFQSRRPNTSFCFLDIRSPGLGDTAMYLCATSRKGSAEAEQYFGPGTRLTVT.

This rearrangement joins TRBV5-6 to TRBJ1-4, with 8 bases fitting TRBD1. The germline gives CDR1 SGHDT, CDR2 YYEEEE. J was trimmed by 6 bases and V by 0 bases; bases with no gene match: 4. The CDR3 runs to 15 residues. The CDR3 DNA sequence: TGTGCCAGCAGCTTGGTTGGGGGACAGGATGAAAAACTGTTTTTT. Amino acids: CASSLVGGQDEKLFF.